This T cell receptor beta chain was captured by sequencing in a study of control samples from healthy donors and cancer patients. Assay used: immunoSEQ multiplex PCR; TCRdb lists only in-frame clones, some missing. The sample carries just over 150,000 clones, approximately 90% recorded once. With 2 bases removed from V and 2 bases from J, the gap between germline ends came to 6 bases. The length of the CDR3 is 13 residues. Per germline, CDR1 MRHNA and CDR2 SNTAGT. The source is a man aged 25-40 years in good health. Sequenced: blood. The chain carries TRBV6-4 and TRBJ1-2; no firm D call. The CDR3 nucleotides are TGTGCCAGCAGTGACAGGCCGAACTATGGCTACACCTTC. Its protein is CASSDRPNYGYTF.